This entry concerns a single T cell receptor (beta chain). The antigen remains undetermined. Total RNA (approximately 450 ng) served as template for TCR beta cDNA synthesis primed by a constant-region primer. Three rounds of nested multiplex PCR with slightly modified ARM-PCR produced TCR beta libraries. The first two PCR rounds used TRBV1-TRBV30 primers with a Cbeta primer, 9 to 11 cycles each. A single record per CDR3 protein comes from TCRdb applying MiXCR to the multiplex PCR reads. The repertoire holds about 120,000 distinct CDR3 sequences, with around 70% as singletons. The sample belongs to a study of tumor-infiltrating lymphocytes in primary liver carcinoma. Study as a whole: Subjects consisted of male and female patients aged 30 to 69 years. Overall study results and limits: Whereas tumor region pairs overlapped more, tumor-adjacent and tumor-blood pairs overlapped less.

V lost 4 bases, J lost 3 bases, and 9 bases lay in between. The germline V gene has CDR1 SEHNR and CDR2 FQNEAQ (reference sequence). The CDR3 runs to 13 residues. Co-extracting RNA and DNA was done with roughly 17-33 mg of unsorted bulk tissue as input. Surgical resection was the treatment these patients received for primary liver carcinoma. The TCR was taken from a woman aged 55-70 years with primary liver carcinoma and hepatitis B virus infection. The rearrangement uses TRBV7-9 and TRBJ1-1; D gene ambiguous. The material sequenced was tumor-adjacent normal liver tissue. The chain's CDR3 is CASSSPMDTEAFF. DNA for the CDR3: TGTGCCAGCAGCTCGCCGATGGACACTGAAGCTTTCTTT.